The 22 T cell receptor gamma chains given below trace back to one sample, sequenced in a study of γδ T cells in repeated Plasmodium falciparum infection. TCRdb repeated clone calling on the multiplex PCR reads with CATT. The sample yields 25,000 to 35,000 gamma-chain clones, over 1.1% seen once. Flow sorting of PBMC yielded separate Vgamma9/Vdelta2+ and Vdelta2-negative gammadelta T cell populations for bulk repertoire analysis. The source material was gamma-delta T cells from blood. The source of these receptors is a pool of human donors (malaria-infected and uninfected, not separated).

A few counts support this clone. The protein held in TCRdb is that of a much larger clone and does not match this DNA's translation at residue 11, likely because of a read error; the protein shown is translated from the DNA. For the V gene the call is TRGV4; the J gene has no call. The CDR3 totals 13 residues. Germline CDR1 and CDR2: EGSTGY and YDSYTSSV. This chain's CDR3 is CATWALSDWIETF. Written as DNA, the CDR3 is TGTGCCACCTGGGCGCTGAGTGATTGGATCGAGACGTTT.

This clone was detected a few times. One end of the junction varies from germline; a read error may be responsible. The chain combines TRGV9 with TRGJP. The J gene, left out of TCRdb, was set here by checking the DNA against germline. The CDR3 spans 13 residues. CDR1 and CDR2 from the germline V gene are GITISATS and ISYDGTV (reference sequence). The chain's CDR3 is CSGKSWAKKIKVF. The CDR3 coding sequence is TGCAGCGGCAAGAGTTGGGCAAAAAAAATCAAGGTATTT.

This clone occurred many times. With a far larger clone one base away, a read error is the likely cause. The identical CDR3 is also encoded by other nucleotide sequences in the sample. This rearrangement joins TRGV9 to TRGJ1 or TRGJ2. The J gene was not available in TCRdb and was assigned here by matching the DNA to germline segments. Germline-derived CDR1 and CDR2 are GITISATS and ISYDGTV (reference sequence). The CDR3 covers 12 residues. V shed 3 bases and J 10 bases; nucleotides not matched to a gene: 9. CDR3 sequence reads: CALWESFYKKLF. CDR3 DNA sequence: TGTGCCTTGTGGGAGAGTTTTTACAAGAAACTCTTT.

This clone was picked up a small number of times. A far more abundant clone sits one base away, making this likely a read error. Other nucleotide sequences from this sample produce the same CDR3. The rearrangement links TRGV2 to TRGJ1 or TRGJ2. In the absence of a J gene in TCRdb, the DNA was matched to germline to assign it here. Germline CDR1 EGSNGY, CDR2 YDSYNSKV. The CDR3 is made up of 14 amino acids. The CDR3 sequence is CATWDGPQHREKLF. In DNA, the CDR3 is TGTGCAACCTGGGACGGGCCTCAACATCGGGAGAAACTCTTT.

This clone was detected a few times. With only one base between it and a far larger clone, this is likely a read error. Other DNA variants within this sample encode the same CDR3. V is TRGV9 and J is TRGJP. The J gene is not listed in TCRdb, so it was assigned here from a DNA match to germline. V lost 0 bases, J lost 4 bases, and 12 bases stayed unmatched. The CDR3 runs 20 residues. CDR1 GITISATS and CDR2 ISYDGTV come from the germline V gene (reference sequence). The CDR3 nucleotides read TGTGCCTTGTGGGAGGTGAAGCGTCCCGGCCAAGAGTTGGGCAAAAAAATCAAGGTATTT. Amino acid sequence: CALWEVKRPGQELGKKIKVF.

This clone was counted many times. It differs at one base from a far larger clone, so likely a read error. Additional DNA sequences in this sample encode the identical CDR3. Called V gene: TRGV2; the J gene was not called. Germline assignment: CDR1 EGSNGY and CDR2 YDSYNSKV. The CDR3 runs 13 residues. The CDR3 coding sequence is TGTGCCACCTGGGACGGGCGTTATTATAAGAAGCTCTTT. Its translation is CATWDGRYYKKLF.

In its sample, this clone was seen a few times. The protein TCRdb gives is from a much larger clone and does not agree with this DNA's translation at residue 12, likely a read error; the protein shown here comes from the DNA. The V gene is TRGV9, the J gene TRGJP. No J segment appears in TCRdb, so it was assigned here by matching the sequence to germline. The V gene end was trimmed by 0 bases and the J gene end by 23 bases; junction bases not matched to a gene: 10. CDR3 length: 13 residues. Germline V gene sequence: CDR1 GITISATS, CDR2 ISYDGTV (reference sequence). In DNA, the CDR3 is TGTGCCTTGTGGGAGGTGCGGGGGCGGTTCAAGGTATTT. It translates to CALWEVRGRFKVF.

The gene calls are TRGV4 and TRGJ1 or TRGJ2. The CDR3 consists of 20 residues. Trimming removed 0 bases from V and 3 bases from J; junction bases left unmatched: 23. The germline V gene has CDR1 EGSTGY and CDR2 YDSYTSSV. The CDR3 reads CATWDGPIFRGYTCYYKKLF. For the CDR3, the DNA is TGTGCCACCTGGGATGGGCCGATCTTTCGGGGGTATACGTGTTATTATAAGAAACTCTTT.

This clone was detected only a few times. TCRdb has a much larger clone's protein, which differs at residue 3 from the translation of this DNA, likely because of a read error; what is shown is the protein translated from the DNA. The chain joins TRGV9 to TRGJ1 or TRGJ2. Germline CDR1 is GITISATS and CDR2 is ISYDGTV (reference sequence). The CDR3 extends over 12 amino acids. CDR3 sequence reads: CAFWDPYYKKLF. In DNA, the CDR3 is TGTGCCTTTTGGGATCCCTATTATAAGAAACTCTTT.

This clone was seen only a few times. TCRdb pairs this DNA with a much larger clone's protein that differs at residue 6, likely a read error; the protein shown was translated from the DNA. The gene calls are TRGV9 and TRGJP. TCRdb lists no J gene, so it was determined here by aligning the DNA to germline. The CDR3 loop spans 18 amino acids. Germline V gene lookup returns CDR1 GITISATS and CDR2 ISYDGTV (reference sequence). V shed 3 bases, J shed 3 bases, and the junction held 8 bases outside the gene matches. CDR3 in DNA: TGTGCCTTGTGGGAGATGAACGAGCAAGAGTTGGGCAAAAAAATCAAGGTATTT. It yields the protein CALWEMNEQELGKKIKVF.

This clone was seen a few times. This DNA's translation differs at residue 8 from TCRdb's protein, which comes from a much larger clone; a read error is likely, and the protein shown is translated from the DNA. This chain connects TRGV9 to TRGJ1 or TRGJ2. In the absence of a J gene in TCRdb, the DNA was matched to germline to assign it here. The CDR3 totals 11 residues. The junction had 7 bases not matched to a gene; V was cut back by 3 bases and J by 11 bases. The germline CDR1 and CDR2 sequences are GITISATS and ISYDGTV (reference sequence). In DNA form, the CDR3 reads TGTGCCTTGTGGGAGATCCCAGAGAAACTCTTT. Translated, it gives CALWEIPEKLF.

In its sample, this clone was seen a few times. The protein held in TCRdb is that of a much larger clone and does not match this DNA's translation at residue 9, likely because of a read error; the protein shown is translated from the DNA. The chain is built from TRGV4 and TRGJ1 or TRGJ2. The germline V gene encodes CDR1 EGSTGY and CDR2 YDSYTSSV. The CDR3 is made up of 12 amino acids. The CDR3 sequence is CATWDRYYEKLF. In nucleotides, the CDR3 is TGTGCCACCTGGGATCGGTATTATGAGAAACTCTTT.

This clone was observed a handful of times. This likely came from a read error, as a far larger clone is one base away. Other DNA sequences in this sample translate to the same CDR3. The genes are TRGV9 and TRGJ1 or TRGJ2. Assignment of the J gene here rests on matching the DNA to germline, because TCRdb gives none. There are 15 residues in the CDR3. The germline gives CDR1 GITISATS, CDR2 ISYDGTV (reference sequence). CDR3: CALWEVPRHHYKKLF. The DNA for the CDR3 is TGTGCCTTGTGGGAGGTGCCCCGACATCATTACAAGAAACTCTTT.

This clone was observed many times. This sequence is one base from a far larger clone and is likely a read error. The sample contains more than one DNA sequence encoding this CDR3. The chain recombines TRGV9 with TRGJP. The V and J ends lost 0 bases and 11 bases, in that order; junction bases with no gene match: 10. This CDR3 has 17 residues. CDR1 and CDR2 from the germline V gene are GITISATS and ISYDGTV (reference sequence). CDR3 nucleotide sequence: TGTGCCTTGTGGGAGGTGCACCGGGAGCTGGGCAAAAAAATCAAGGTATTT. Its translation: CALWEVHRELGKKIKVF.

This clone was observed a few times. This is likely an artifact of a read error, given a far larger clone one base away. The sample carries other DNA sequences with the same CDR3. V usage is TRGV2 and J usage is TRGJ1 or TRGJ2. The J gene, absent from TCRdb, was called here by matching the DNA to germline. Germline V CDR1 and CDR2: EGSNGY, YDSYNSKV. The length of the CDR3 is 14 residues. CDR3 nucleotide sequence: TGCGCCACCTGGGACGAATCTCGGACTTATAAGAAACTCTTT. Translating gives CATWDESRTYKKLF.

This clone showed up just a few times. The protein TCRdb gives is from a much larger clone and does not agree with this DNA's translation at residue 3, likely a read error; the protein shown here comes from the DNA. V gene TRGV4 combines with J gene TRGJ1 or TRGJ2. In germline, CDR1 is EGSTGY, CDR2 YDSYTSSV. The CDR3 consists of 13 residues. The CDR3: CAPWEILYYKKLF. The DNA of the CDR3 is TGTGCCCCCTGGGAAATATTGTATTATAAGAAACTCTTT.

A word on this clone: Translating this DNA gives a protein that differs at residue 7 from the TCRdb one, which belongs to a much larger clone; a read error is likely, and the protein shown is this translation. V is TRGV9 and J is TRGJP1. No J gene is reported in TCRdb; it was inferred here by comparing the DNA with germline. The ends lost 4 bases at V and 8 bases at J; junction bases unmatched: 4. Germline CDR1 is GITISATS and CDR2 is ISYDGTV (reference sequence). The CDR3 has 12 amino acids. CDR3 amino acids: CALWEPGWFKIF. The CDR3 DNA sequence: TGTGCCTTGTGGGAACCCGGTTGGTTCAAGATATTT.

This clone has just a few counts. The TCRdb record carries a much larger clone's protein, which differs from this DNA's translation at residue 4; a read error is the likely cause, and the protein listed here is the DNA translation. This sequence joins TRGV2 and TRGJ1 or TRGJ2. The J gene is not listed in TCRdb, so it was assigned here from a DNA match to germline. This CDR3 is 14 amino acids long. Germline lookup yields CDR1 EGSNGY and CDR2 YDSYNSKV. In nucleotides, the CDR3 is TGTGCCACCCGGGACGCTTCTTTTTATTATAAGAAACTCTTT. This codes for CATRDASFYYKKLF.

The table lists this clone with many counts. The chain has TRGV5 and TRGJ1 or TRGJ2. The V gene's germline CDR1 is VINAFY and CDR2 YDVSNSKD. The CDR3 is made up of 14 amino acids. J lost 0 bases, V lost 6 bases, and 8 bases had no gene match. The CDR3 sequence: CATWTESNYYKKLF. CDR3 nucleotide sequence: TGTGCCACCTGGACCGAATCGAATTATTATAAGAAACTCTTT.

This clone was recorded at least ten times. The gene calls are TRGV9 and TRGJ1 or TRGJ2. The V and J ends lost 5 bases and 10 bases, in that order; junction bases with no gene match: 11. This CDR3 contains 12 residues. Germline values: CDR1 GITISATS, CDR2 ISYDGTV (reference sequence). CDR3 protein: CALWGYQRKKLF. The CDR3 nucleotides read TGTGCCTTGTGGGGTTACCAACGGAAGAAACTCTTT.

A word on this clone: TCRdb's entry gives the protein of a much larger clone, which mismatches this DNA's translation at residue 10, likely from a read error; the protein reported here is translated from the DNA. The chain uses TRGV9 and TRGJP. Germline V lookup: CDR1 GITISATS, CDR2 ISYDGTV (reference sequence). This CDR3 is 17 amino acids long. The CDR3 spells CALWEVVSEFGKKIKVF. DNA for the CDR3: TGTGCCTTGTGGGAGGTGGTATCCGAGTTTGGCAAAAAAATCAAGGTATTT.

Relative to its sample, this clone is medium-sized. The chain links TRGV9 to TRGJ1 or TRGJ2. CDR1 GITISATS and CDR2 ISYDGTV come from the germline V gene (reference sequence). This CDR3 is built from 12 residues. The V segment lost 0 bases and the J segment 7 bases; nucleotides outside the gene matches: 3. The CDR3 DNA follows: TGTGCCTTGTGGGAGGTGAAGTATAAGAAACTCTTT. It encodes CALWEVKYKKLF.